These 27 T cell receptor beta chains came from one sample sequenced in a study of molecular identifiers for immune sequencing clone quantification. TCRdb recomputed calls from the PCR reads with MiXCR, one row per CDR3 protein. The data show around 470,000 distinct CDR3 sequences, about 22% seen once. Sequencing was done on a sample of naive CD8+ T cells from blood, with Jurkat cell RNA spiked in. Subset described: FACS-sorted CD8+CD4-CCR7+CD45RA+ naive T cells. These receptors originate from a human donor in good health. Some libraries in this study had Jurkat cell RNA spiked in.

The V call is TRBV5-6, the J call TRBJ1-1; the D is unclear. The CDR3 is made up of 17 amino acids. Trimming took off 4 bases at V and 1 base at J, with 20 bases between the two ends. Looked up from germline, CDR1 is SGHDT and CDR2 is YYEEEE. CDR3 loop: CASSPTYVRGPNTEAFF. DNA of the CDR3: TGTGCCAGCAGCCCGACCTACGTTCGTGGGCCGAACACTGAAGCTTTCTTT.

The genes are TRBV5-5 and TRBJ2-5; the D gene is possibly TRBD1 (6 bases). Per germline, CDR1 SGHKS and CDR2 YYEKEE (reference sequence). V was cut by 0 bases and J by 2 bases, with 14 bases left in between. CDR3 length equals 16 residues. CDR3 in DNA: TGTGCCAGCAGCTTGGCCGAAAGGGGGTGGCAAGAGACCCAGTACTTC. Its protein is CASSLAERGWQETQYF.

About this clonotype: Being one base from a much bigger clone, this may be a read error. The chain is built from TRBV12-3 or TRBV12-4 and TRBJ1-1, with TRBD1 as a possible D gene (5 bases). The CDR3 extends over 15 amino acids. This CDR3 is CASSLAAGRETGAFF. The CDR3, as DNA: TGTGCCAGCAGTTTAGCGGCGGGGCGGGAAACTGGAGCTTTCTTT.

There are a few counts of this clonotype. CDR3 protein: CASSQDRLYEQYF. In nucleotides, the CDR3 is TGTGCCAGCAGCCAAGACCGCCTTTACGAGCAGTACTTC. This chain uses TRBV4-2 with TRBJ2-7; no firm D call. This CDR3 spans 13 amino acids. Trimming pared 0 bases from V and 4 bases from J, leaving 7 bases between. CDR1 LGHNA and CDR2 YNFKEQ come from the germline V gene.

This clonotype showed up just once. With a much larger clone just one base away, this may be a read error. The chain is built from TRBV4-1 and TRBJ2-7; 7 nucleotides match TRBD1. The germline V gene has CDR1 MGHRA and CDR2 YSYEKL. The CDR3 is 15 amino acids. Trimming took 3 bases from V and 2 from J; bases not matched to a gene: 7. The CDR3 protein is CASSQQTGTPYEQYF. CDR3 DNA sequence: TGCGCCAGCAGCCAGCAGACAGGGACGCCCTACGAGCAGTACTTC.

Many counts were recorded for this clonotype. The chain combines TRBV4-1 with TRBJ2-3, with 7 bases matching TRBD2. Looked up from germline, CDR1 is MGHRA and CDR2 is YSYEKL. The CDR3 runs to 14 residues. With 4 bases clipped from V and 6 bases from J, the junction kept 7 bases outside the gene matches. The CDR3 protein is CASSPQSGVDTQYF. In DNA, the CDR3 is TGCGCCAGCAGCCCCCAGAGCGGGGTGGATACGCAGTATTTT.

This clonotype was observed a handful of times. The CDR3 here is CASSEREAGASTDTQYF. As DNA, the CDR3 is TGTGCCAGCAGTGAGAGGGAGGCGGGAGCCTCCACAGATACGCAGTATTTT. The V gene is TRBV2, the J gene TRBJ2-3, with 7 bases identical to TRBD2. CDR3 length equals 17 residues. V trimming: 3 bases; J trimming: 2 bases; junction bases outside the gene matches: 11. Germline V gene data show CDR1 as SNHLY and CDR2 as FYNNEI.

This clonotype has more than one count but fewer than ten. The V gene is TRBV11-2, the J gene TRBJ2-1; D uncertain. Germline CDR1 SGHAT, CDR2 FQNNGV. CDR3 length: 15 residues. V lost 7 bases and J 6 bases, leaving 19 bases between the germline ends. The chain's CDR3 is CASNSVLASFNEQFF. CDR3 sequence (DNA): TGTGCCAGCAATTCAGTGCTTGCCTCGTTCAATGAGCAGTTCTTC.

This clonotype was detected many times. This sequence joins TRBV11-2 and TRBJ2-2, with 9 bases matching TRBD2. Germline CDR1 is SGHAT and CDR2 is FQNNGV. V was clipped by 5 bases and J by 5 bases; unmatched bases: 6. This CDR3 spans 15 amino acids. CDR3 nucleotide sequence: TGTGCCAGCAGCCTCCACAGCGGGAGGACCGGGGAGCTGTTTTTT. Protein product: CASSLHSGRTGELFF.

This clonotype was seen only a few times. The chain carries TRBV24-1 and TRBJ1-5; D remains unclear. The CDR3 extends over 13 amino acids. Trimming took 5 bases from V and 4 from J, leaving 8 bases between them. Germline CDR1 is KGHDR and CDR2 is SFDVKD. The CDR3, as DNA: TGTGCCACCAGTGGTGAGGGTAATCAGCCCCAGCATTTT. Its translation: CATSGEGNQPQHF.

This clonotype was detected a few times. The chain joins TRBV19 to TRBJ1-5; unclear D gene. The CDR3 runs to 14 residues. The V end lost 3 bases, the J end lost 3 bases, and 9 bases lay between the germline ends. Looked up from germline, CDR1 is LNHDA and CDR2 is SQIVND (reference sequence). The CDR3 coding sequence is TGTGCCAGTAGTATTAACCCAACCAATCAGCCCCAGCATTTT. Its translation: CASSINPTNQPQHF.

This clonotype was seen at least ten times. V is TRBV5-6 and J is TRBJ2-1, with D unresolved. The CDR3 is 14 residues long. The V end was cut by 5 bases, the J end by 9 bases, with 18 bases between. Germline V gene data show CDR1 as SGHDT and CDR2 as YYEEEE. The CDR3 nucleotides read TGTGCCAGCAGTAACCCGACGAAGCCCAGTGAGCAGTTCTTC. This codes for CASSNPTKPSEQFF.

This clonotype came up many times. The rearrangement links TRBV29-1 to TRBJ2-3; D is ambiguous. The germline V gene has CDR1 SQVTM and CDR2 ANQGSEA. Trimming took off 7 bases at V and 1 base at J, with 15 bases between the two ends. This CDR3 contains 14 residues. CDR3 in DNA: TGCAGCGGAAGGATCCGACCACGCACAGATACGCAGTATTTT. Protein product: CSGRIRPRTDTQYF.

This chain connects TRBV27 to TRBJ1-6; tentative D call: TRBD1 (6 bases). V was trimmed by 3 bases and J by 14 bases, leaving 14 bases between them. This CDR3 comprises 13 residues. In germline, CDR1 is MNHEY, CDR2 SMNVEV (reference sequence). The CDR3 DNA is TGTGCCAGCAGTTTGGATTGGGGGACATCCCTCCACTTT. This gives the protein CASSLDWGTSLHF.

This clonotype was counted between two and nine times. This sequence joins TRBV19 and TRBJ2-1; the match to TRBD2 covers 9 bases. Germline CDR1 and CDR2: LNHDA and SQIVND (reference sequence). J was trimmed by 7 bases and V by 3 bases; bases with no gene match: 7. This CDR3 region has 15 residues. CDR3 sequence: CASSILAGVVNEQFF. In nucleotides, the CDR3 is TGTGCCAGTAGTATTTTAGCGGGAGTGGTAAATGAGCAGTTCTTC. The variable domain in full, with the rest retrieved from reference TRBV19 and TRBJ2-1, is DGGITQSPKYLFRKEGQNVTLSCEQNLNHDAMYWYRQDPGQGLRLIYYSQIVNDFQKGDIAEGYSVSREKKESFPLTVTSAQKNPTAFYLCASSILAGVVNEQFFGPGTRLTVL.

This clonotype showed up many times. The chain combines TRBV4-1 with TRBJ2-7, with D perhaps matching TRBD1 (5 bases). With 2 bases removed from V and 4 bases from J, the gap between germline ends came to 9 bases. Germline V gene sequence: CDR1 MGHRA, CDR2 YSYEKL. The CDR3 is 13 amino acids. CDR3 sequence reads: CASSQNTGYEQYF. CDR3 sequence (DNA): TGCGCCAGCAGCCAAAATACAGGTTACGAGCAGTACTTC.

This clonotype was found many times. The chain joins TRBV9 to TRBJ1-2; no clear D gene. This CDR3 has 15 residues. In germline, CDR1 is SGDLS, CDR2 YYNGEE. Trimming left V 0 bases short and J 0 bases short, with 9 bases between. The CDR3 sequence: CASSVGSRTNYGYTF. The CDR3 DNA reads as TGTGCCAGCAGCGTAGGCAGTAGAACTAACTATGGCTACACCTTC.

Comments on this clonotype: A much larger clone differs by one base, so this may be a read error. In nucleotides, the CDR3 is TGTGCCAGCAGCGTAGAGGCCCGTGACGCAGAGACCCAGTACTTC. Amino acids: CASSVEARDAETQYF. The J gene is TRBJ2-5, the V gene TRBV9; D not certain. This CDR3 is built from 15 residues. V dropped 0 bases and J dropped 4 bases, with 13 bases sitting between them. In germline, CDR1 is SGDLS, CDR2 YYNGEE.

The V and J genes are TRBV28 and TRBJ2-7; 11 bases match TRBD2. Losses at the gene ends were 5 bases for V and 0 bases for J; bases not matched to a gene: 6. This CDR3 spans 16 amino acids. Germline loops: CDR1 MDHEN, CDR2 SYDVKM. CDR3: CASSQPGLAGSYEQYF. Written as DNA, the CDR3 is TGTGCCAGCAGTCAACCCGGACTAGCGGGCTCCTACGAGCAGTACTTC.

Regarding this clonotype: Possible read error: a much larger clone is one base away. The rearrangement joins TRBV7-9 to TRBJ1-4, with D tentatively TRBD1 (5 bases). CDR1 is SEHNR, CDR2 FQNEAQ, per germline (reference sequence). CDR3 size: 15 residues. V lost 3 bases and J lost 8, with 16 bases in between. CDR3 nucleotides: TGTGCCAGCAGCTTGGTGACAGAGCTACTGGAAAAACTGTTTTTT. As protein: CASSLVTELLEKLFF.

This clonotype was detected a few times. The chain employs TRBV28 and TRBJ2-7; 7 positions agree with TRBD1. Unmatched junction bases numbered 3, after V lost 6 bases and J lost 4 bases. Germline assignment: CDR1 MDHEN and CDR2 SYDVKM. This CDR3 has 12 amino acids. CDR3 amino acids: CASSEGQYEQYF. The CDR3 bases are TGTGCCAGCAGCGAGGGACAGTACGAGCAGTACTTC.

The rearrangement links TRBV7-9 to TRBJ2-3, with a possible D match to TRBD2 (6 bases). V gave up 1 base and J gave up 2 bases, with 10 bases separating them. The CDR3 consists of 15 residues. From germline, CDR1 is SEHNR and CDR2 FQNEAQ (reference sequence). CDR3: CASSLEGLITDTQYF. DNA for the CDR3: TGTGCCAGCAGCTTAGAGGGACTTATCACAGATACGCAGTATTTT.

The V and J genes are TRBV3-2 and TRBJ2-7. TRBV3-2 is a known pseudogene. CDR3 length equals 12 residues. DNA of the CDR3: TGTGCCAGCGGTTGGACCTTTTTGGAGCAGTACTTC. Translating it yields CASGWTFLEQYF.

The J gene is TRBJ2-7, the V gene TRBV28; D not certain. The V end was cut by 1 base, the J end by 1 base, with 14 bases between. CDR1 MDHEN and CDR2 SYDVKM come from the germline V gene. The CDR3 is made up of 16 amino acids. The chain's CDR3 is CASSLYSGGQSYEQYF. The CDR3 DNA is TGTGCCAGCAGTTTATACTCTGGCGGCCAGTCCTACGAGCAGTACTTC.

The sample holds a few counts of this clonotype. The chain joins TRBV27 to TRBJ1-6; the D gene is possibly TRBD1 (5 bases). Germline CDR1 is MNHEY and CDR2 is SMNVEV (reference sequence). This CDR3 is 18 amino acids long. Trimming removed 1 base at V and 9 bases at J, with 22 bases between. The CDR3 loop is CASSLLGVEGVFRSPLHF. The DNA for the CDR3 is TGTGCCAGCAGTTTATTGGGGGTCGAAGGGGTATTTCGTTCACCCCTCCACTTT.

The chain joins TRBV20-1 to TRBJ2-5; 8 bases agree with TRBD2. J gave up 0 bases and V 0 bases, and 9 bases lay outside the gene matches. CDR1 and CDR2 from the germline V gene are DFQATT and SNEGSKA (reference sequence). This CDR3 has 17 amino acids. The CDR3 sequence: CSARDLIGGAYQETQYF. The CDR3 DNA sequence: TGCAGTGCTAGAGATTTAATCGGGGGGGCTTACCAAGAGACCCAGTACTTC.

This clonotype was counted ten times or more. The chain is built from TRBV4-3 and TRBJ2-7; D perhaps matches TRBD2 (6 bases). The CDR3 is 13 residues long. V was clipped by 1 base and J by 7 bases, with 11 bases between them. CDR1 and CDR2 from the germline V gene are LGHNA and YSLEER. The CDR3 DNA reads TGCGCCAGCAGCCAAGCGGAGGGTTTAGAGCAGTACTTC. As protein: CASSQAEGLEQYF.